This T cell receptor beta chain was captured in a study of T cells in Graves' hyperthyroidism and ophthalmopathy. Findings and limits, study-wide: With a median lead of around 5.9 months before onset, the model predicted ophthalmopathy.

Stable Graves' hyperthyroidism denoted no ophthalmopathy progression over 18 months. Fresh 10 ml peripheral blood yielded PBMCs. V was pared by 5 bases and J by 3 bases, with 11 bases between. Per germline, CDR1 MNHNS and CDR2 SASEGT. CDR3 length: 13 residues. Researchers took RNA transcripts and amplified the TCR beta CDR3 regions from them. The TCR CDR3 first-round RT-PCR relied on the HTBI primer set. MiXCR, run by TCRdb on the multiplex PCR reads, gives a single entry per CDR3 protein. The table has hundreds of thousands of distinct CDR3 sequences, 14% seen once. Worth noting for this clonotype: The antigen is unknown. A much larger clonotype is one base distant, so this may be a read error.

Sequenced: blood. The receptor was isolated from a woman aged 18-29 years with Graves' hyperthyroidism. The chain links TRBV6-1 to TRBJ2-7; D is possibly TRBD1 (6 bases). CDR3 nucleotide sequence: TGTGCCAGCAGTCCCAGGGGAATCTACGAGCAGTACTTC. Its protein is CASSPRGIYEQYF.